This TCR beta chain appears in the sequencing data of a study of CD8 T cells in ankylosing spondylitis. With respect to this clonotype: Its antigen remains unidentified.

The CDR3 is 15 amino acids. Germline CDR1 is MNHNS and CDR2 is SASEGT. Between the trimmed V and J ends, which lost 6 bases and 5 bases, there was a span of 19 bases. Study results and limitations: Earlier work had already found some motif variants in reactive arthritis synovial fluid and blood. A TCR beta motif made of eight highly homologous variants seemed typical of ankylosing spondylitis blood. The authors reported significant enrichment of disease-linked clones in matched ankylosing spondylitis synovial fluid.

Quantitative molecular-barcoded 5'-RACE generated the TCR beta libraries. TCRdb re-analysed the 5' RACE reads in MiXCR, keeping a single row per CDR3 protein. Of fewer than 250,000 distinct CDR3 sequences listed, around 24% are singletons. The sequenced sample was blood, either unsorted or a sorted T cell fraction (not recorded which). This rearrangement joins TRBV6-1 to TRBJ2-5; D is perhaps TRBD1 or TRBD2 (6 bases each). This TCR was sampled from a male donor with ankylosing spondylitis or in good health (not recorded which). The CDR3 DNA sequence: TGTGCCAGCAGAAGGGGGGACACGACGGGGGAGACCCAGTACTTC. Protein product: CASRRGDTTGETQYF.